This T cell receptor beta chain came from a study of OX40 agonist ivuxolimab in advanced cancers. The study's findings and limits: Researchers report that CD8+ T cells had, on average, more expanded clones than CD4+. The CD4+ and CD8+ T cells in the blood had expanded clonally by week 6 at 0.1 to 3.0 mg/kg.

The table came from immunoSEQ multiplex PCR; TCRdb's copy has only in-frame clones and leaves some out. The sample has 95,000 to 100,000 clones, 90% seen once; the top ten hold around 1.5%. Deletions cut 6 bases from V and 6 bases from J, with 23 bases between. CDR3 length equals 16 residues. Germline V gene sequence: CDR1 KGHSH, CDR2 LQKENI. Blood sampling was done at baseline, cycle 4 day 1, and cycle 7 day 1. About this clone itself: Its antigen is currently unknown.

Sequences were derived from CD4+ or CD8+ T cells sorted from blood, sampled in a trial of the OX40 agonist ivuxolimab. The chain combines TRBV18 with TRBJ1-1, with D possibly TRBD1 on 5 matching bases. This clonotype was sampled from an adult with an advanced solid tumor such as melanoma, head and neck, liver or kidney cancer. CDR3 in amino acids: CASSPFGLEGRPEAFF. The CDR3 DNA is TGTGCCAGCTCCCCGTTCGGGCTGGAGGGGCGTCCTGAAGCTTTCTTT. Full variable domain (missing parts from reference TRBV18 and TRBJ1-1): NAGVMQNPRHLVRRRGQEARLRCSPMKGHSHVYWYRQLPEEGLKFMVYLQKENIIDESGMPKERFSAEFPKEGPSILRIQQVVRGDSAAYFCASSPFGLEGRPEAFFGQGTRLTVV.